These T cell receptor beta chains were read from a single sample in a study of cytomegalovirus exposure and HLA in healthy donors. The data were produced by immunoSEQ multiplex PCR, yet TCRdb's version contains in-frame clones alone and is incomplete. Counted here are about 200,000 clones, approximately 86% occurring once; the ten biggest clones make up roughly 0.32%. The sequenced sample consisted of PBMCs. The receptors were sampled from a woman under 40 in good health and CMV-seronegative. The CDR3 runs from the conserved cysteine through the conserved F or W. D genes are given only for firm matches. Clone size is not always given. Where it is, it says once, few, many or a class for expanded clones.

d_call clone_size j_call v_call cdr3_nt cdr3_aa
- - TRBJ1-4 TRBV5-6 TGTGCCAGCAGCTCTGACTACAGGGTACAGGGAGAAAAACTGTTTTTT CASSSDYRVQGEKLFF
TRBD1 - TRBJ2-3 TRBV28 TGTGCCAGCAGTCCAGGGACAGGGGATTTGGATACGCAGTATTTT CASSPGTGDLDTQYF
- - TRBJ1-2 TRBV28 TGTGCCACTAACCACAGGGATGGCTATGGCTACACCTTC CATNHRDGYGYTF
TRBD1 - TRBJ2-7 TRBV15 TGTGCCACCAGCAGAAACAGGGGCTACGAGCAGTACTTC CATSRNRGYEQYF
- - TRBJ2-3 TRBV6-1 TGTGCCAGTACAGAGTCAGATACGCAGTATTTT CASTESDTQYF
TRBD2 once TRBJ2-5 TRBV6-5 TGTGCCAGCAGTAATAGCGGGGGGTGGCAAGAGACCCAGTACTTC CASSNSGGWQETQYF
- once TRBJ2-3 TRBV28 TGTGCCAGCAGTTTTACAGGCACAGATACGCAGTATTTT CASSFTGTDTQYF
- - TRBJ1-1 TRBV5-6 TGTGCCAGTTCGACACTCACGGGAGAAGCTTTCTTT CASSTLTGEAFF
- - TRBJ2-7 TRBV5-5 TGTGCCAGCAGTCTCTTTTCCCCGGGGGTGGGAGAGCAGTACTTC CASSLFSPGVGEQYF
- few TRBJ1-5 TRBV7-9 TGTGCCAGCAGCCTTGACGGGTTCAATCAGCCCCAGCATTTT CASSLDGFNQPQHF
- - TRBJ1-2 TRBV5-4 TGTGCCAGCAGCTTTTCAGGGGACGGCTACACCTTC CASSFSGDGYTF
- - TRBJ2-7 TRBV25-1 TGTGCCAGCAGTGAACAGGGGCGTTACGAGCAGTACTTC CASSEQGRYEQYF
- - TRBJ2-7 TRBV5-5 TGTGCCAGCGGAGACTCCTACGAGCAGTACTTC CASGDSYEQYF
TRBD2 few TRBJ2-3 TRBV2 TGTGCCAGCAGAGAAGCGGGGGGAATCACAGATACGCAGTATTTT CASREAGGITDTQYF
- - TRBJ2-7 TRBV7-9 TGTGCCAGCAGCTTAGATGGGCGTTCTATCGACGAGCAGTACTTC CASSLDGRSIDEQYF
- - TRBJ2-7 TRBV28 TGTGCCAGCCGGCGGTCCTACGAGCAGTACTTC CASRRSYEQYF
- - TRBJ1-1 TRBV6-5 TGTGCCAGCAGTTACTCTAGACAGCTGAACACTGAAGCTTTCTTT CASSYSRQLNTEAFF
TRBD2 few TRBJ2-3 TRBV5-8 TGTGCCAGCAGCTTAATGTCTAGCGGGAGCTCAGATACGCAGTATTTT CASSLMSSGSSDTQYF
- - TRBJ1-2 TRBV15 TGTGCCACCAGCAGAGACCCCGACAGTTTATTTGGCTACACCTTC CATSRDPDSLFGYTF
- - TRBJ1-2 TRBV19 TGTGCCAGTAGCGGCGGAAGGGTTCAGGGTAACTATGGCTACACCTTC CASSGGRVQGNYGYTF
- - TRBJ1-3 TRBV2 TGTGCCAGCAGTGAATTGCGGGTGATGGGCCAAGATTCTCGAAACACCATATATTTT CASSELRVMGQDSRNTIYF
TRBD1 - TRBJ1-1 TRBV28 TGTGCCAGCAGACCCTCCCCTCATAACAGGGGAATGAACACTGAAGCTTTCTTT CASRPSPHNRGMNTEAFF
- once TRBJ2-5 TRBV29-1 TGCAGCGCGCGGGAAGAGACCCAGTACTTC CSAREETQYF
- - TRBJ2-3 TRBV5-1 TGCGCCAGCAGCTCAGCCCCCCAGGGAAGCACAGATACGCAGTATTTT CASSSAPQGSTDTQYF
- - TRBJ2-1 TRBV5-1 TGCGCCAGCAGCCAGGACAGCTACAATGAGCAGTTCTTC CASSQDSYNEQFF
TRBD2 - TRBJ2-1 TRBV4-2 TGTGCCAGCAGCTTAGCGGGAGGGCCTGGATATGAGCAGTTCTTC CASSLAGGPGYEQFF
- - TRBJ1-1 TRBV9 TGTGCCAGCAGCGTAGCCAGGAAAACTGAAGCTTTCTTT CASSVARKTEAFF
- - TRBJ1-1 TRBV6-1 TGTGCCAGCAGCAATCCCCACAGCTACACTGAAGCTTTCTTT CASSNPHSYTEAFF
- - TRBJ2-7 TRBV27 TGTGCCAGCAAGTCGGGACTGAGAACCGAGCAGTACTTC CASKSGLRTEQYF
- - TRBJ2-1 TRBV7-8 TGTGCCAGCAGCTGGGCAGACGACAATGAGCAGTTCTTC CASSWADDNEQFF
TRBD2 few TRBJ2-3 TRBV29-1 TGCAGCGTCTGGGTGGTATCGAGCACTAGCGGGCGGGCAGATACGCAGTATTTT CSVWVVSSTSGRADTQYF
- - TRBJ1-2 TRBV28 TGTGCCAGCAGTTCAGGGGCTAACTATGGCTACACCTTC CASSSGANYGYTF
TRBD1 - TRBJ2-2 TRBV6-5 TGTGCCAGCAGCACGACAGGGGGTGTTACCGGGGAGCTGTTTTTT CASSTTGGVTGELFF
TRBD1 - TRBJ2-2 TRBV18 TGTGCCAGCTCACCACTACCGGGACAGGGGATCACCGGGGAGCTGTTTTTT CASSPLPGQGITGELFF
TRBD1 few TRBJ1-1 TRBV5-3 TGTGCCAGAAGCTCGAGATACAGGGGAACTGAAGCTTTCTTT CARSSRYRGTEAFF
TRBD1 - TRBJ1-1 TRBV7-8 TGTGCCAGCAGACATGACAGGGGGACTGAAGCTTTCTTT CASRHDRGTEAFF
TRBD2 - TRBJ2-3 TRBV9 TGTGCCAGCAGCGAGGCGGGGACTACGGACACAGATACGCAGTATTTT CASSEAGTTDTDTQYF
TRBD2 - TRBJ2-1 TRBV5-1 TGCGCCAGCAGCTCCGGGACTAGCGGGAGTGATGAGCAGTTCTTC CASSSGTSGSDEQFF
- - TRBJ1-1 TRBV11-2 TGTGCCAGCAGCTTACGCGGACACGATAACACTGAAGCTTTCTTT CASSLRGHDNTEAFF
- - TRBJ1-1 TRBV7-2 TGTGCCAGCAGCAAAAGCGGGGTAGACACTGAAGCTTTCTTT CASSKSGVDTEAFF
- - TRBJ2-3 TRBV5-1 TGCGCCAGCAGCTTCAACTCGCTCAGGGGAACAGATACGCAGTATTTT CASSFNSLRGTDTQYF
- - TRBJ1-2 TRBV6-1 TGTGCCAGCAGTGAAATCCCGGGACGGGAGCTTTATGGCTACACCTTC CASSEIPGRELYGYTF
TRBD2 once TRBJ2-3 TRBV2 TGTGCCAGCAGTGAGCGGGAGGGGTCAGATACGCAGTATTTT CASSEREGSDTQYF
- - TRBJ1-2 TRBV18 TGTGCCAGCTCACCAAACTTTAATAACTATGGCTACACCTTC CASSPNFNNYGYTF
- - TRBJ1-1 TRBV6-6 TGTGCCAGCCTGCCGGGGGACGGGGGCACTGAAGCTTTCTTT CASLPGDGGTEAFF
- - TRBJ2-3 TRBV7-2 TGTGCCAGCAGCAGATACAGGACTACCCGCACAGATACGCAGTATTTT CASSRYRTTRTDTQYF
TRBD2 - TRBJ2-3 TRBV19 TGTGCCAGTAGTACGTCGGGGGGGTGGGATACGCAGTATTTT CASSTSGGWDTQYF
TRBD2 - TRBJ2-3 TRBV27 TGTGCCAGCAGTTTATCGGGGGGGAGCACAGATACGCAGTATTTT CASSLSGGSTDTQYF
TRBD2 - TRBJ2-1 TRBV25-1 TGTGCCAGCAGTGGTGAACCGGGGGGACCTAACAATGAGCAGTTCTTC CASSGEPGGPNNEQFF
TRBD2 - TRBJ2-5 TRBV5-1 TGCGCCAGCAGGTGGACTAGCGGGGCCCTCGGGGCCCAGTACTTC CASRWTSGALGAQYF
- few TRBJ1-5 TRBV9 TGTGCCAGCAGCGTAGGAGAGGGAAAGCCCCAGCATTTT CASSVGEGKPQHF
- - TRBJ2-3 TRBV9 TGTGCCAGCAGCCCATACGGGGGCACAGATACGCAGTATTTT CASSPYGGTDTQYF
TRBD2 - TRBJ2-1 TRBV2 TGTGCCAGCACCATCGAAGTAGCGGGATACAATGAGCAGTTCTTC CASTIEVAGYNEQFF
TRBD1 - TRBJ2-3 TRBV6-6 TGTGCCAGCAGTACCTACAACAGGGGATTCACAGATACGCAGTATTTT CASSTYNRGFTDTQYF
- - TRBJ2-7 TRBV9 TGTGCCAGCAGTAGGGAGACGGACGGTGAGCAGTACTTC CASSRETDGEQYF
TRBD1 - TRBJ1-3 TRBV28 TGTGCCAGCAGTAACAGGGGACCTGGAAACACCATATATTTT CASSNRGPGNTIYF
TRBD2 once TRBJ2-5 TRBV28 TGTGCCAGCAGCGCCCCGGGGCTAGCGGGAATAGAGACCCAGTACTTC CASSAPGLAGIETQYF
- - TRBJ1-2 TRBV7-2 TGTGCCAGCAGCCTTCAGGGTAAAGGCTACACCTTC CASSLQGKGYTF
TRBD2 - TRBJ2-1 TRBV19 TGTGCCAGTAGTTATAGCGGGTCTAGCTCCTACAATGAGCAGTTCTTC CASSYSGSSSYNEQFF
- once TRBJ1-4 TRBV28 TGTGCCAGCAGGCAGGGTAATGAAAAACTGTTTTTT CASRQGNEKLFF